The text below deals with one T cell receptor (beta chain). Its ends do not fully match the called genes, so a read error is possible. The sample comes from a study of identical twins. Template switching added a universal primer site, and cDNA bore unique molecular identifiers. Each CDR3 protein is one row after TCRdb ran MiXCR on the 5' RACE reads. The profile shows 570,000 or so distinct CDR3 sequences, over 8.5% of them singletons. The germline V gene has CDR1 SNHLY and CDR2 FYNNEI. CDR3 size: 15 residues. These data are also associated with another study on yellow fever vaccine responses in identical twins.

The sample comprised PBMCs. The rearrangement links TRBV2 to TRBJ2-5; tentatively, D is TRBD1 or TRBD2 (5 bases each). The receptor comes from a woman aged 18-29 years in good health. The CDR3 DNA reads TGTGCCAGCAGTGAAGGGCCTACGGGGCCGGAGACCCAGCACTTC. The encoded protein is CASSEGPTGPETQHF.